This T cell receptor (beta chain) derives from a study of control samples from healthy donors and cancer patients. The V gene's germline CDR1 is SGDLS and CDR2 YYNGEE. Trimming at V came to 2 bases and at J to 0 bases, leaving 8 bases not matched to a gene. The CDR3 is 17 amino acids. Some clones are missing from TCRdb's copy, which holds only in-frame ones; the method was immunoSEQ multiplex PCR. The sample holds 90,000 to 100,000 clones; 88% are singletons and the top ten take around 14%. Material for sequencing was blood. The rearrangement joins TRBV9 to TRBJ1-3; 7 bases are shared with TRBD1. This TCR was sampled from a woman in her 70s in good health. Here the CDR3 reads CASSVFQGEASGNTIYF. Written as DNA, the CDR3 is TGTGCCAGCAGCGTTTTTCAGGGGGAGGCCTCTGGAAACACCATATATTTT.